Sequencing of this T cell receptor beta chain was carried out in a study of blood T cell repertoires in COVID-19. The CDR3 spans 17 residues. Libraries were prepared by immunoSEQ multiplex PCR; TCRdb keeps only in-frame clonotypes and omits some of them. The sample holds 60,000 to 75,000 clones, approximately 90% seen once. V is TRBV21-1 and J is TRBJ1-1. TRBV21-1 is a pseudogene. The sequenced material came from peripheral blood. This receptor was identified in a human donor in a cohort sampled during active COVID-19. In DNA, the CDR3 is TGTGCCAGCAGTCCGGAGAGCTCGAAATATATGAACACTGAAGCTTTCTTT. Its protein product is CASSPESSKYMNTEAFF.